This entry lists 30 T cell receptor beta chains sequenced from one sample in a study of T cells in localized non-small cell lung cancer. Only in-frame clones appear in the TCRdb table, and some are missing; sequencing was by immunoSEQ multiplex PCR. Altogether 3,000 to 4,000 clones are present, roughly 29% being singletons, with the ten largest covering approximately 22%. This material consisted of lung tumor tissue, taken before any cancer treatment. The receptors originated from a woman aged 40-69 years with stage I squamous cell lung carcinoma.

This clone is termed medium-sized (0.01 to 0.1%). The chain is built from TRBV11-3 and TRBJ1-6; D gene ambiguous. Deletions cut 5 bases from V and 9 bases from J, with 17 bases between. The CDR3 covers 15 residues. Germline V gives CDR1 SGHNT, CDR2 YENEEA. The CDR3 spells CASSALKGISSPLHF. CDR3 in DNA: TGTGCCAGCAGCGCCCTTAAGGGAATAAGTTCACCCCTCCACTTT.

The CDR3 is CASSDGTANYGYTF. The CDR3 nucleotides are TGTGCCAGTAGCGACGGGACAGCGAACTATGGCTACACCTTC. The V gene is TRBV19, the J gene TRBJ1-2, with TRBD1 matching 7 bases. Germline assignment: CDR1 LNHDA and CDR2 SQIVND (reference sequence). The J segment lost 2 bases and the V segment lost 6 bases, leaving 6 bases of the junction unmatched. CDR3 length: 14 amino acids.

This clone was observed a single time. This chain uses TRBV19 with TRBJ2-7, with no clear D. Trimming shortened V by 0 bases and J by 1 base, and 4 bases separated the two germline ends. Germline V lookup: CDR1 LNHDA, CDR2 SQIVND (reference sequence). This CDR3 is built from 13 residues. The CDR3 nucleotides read TGTGCCAGTAGTATAGAGCTTTCCTACGAGCAGTACTTC. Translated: CASSIELSYEQYF.

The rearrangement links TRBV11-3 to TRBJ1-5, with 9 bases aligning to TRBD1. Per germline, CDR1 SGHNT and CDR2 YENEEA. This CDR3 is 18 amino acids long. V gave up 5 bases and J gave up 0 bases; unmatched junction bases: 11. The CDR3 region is CASSPLLGTGNSNQPQHF. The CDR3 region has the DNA TGTGCCAGCAGCCCTCTGCTCGGGACAGGGAATAGCAATCAGCCCCAGCATTTT. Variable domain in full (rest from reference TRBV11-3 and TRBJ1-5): EAGVVQSPRYKIIEKKQPVAFWCNPISGHNTLYWYLQNLGQGPELLIRYENEEAVDDSQLPKDRFSAERLKGVDSTLKIQPAELGDSAVYLCASSPLLGTGNSNQPQHFGDGTRLSIL.

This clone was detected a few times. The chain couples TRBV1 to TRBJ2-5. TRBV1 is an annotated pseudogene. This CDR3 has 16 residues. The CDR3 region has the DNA TGCGCCAGCAGCCTCCGGGGAGGGGGCGCAAGGGAGACCCAGTACTTC. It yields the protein CASSLRGGGARETQYF.

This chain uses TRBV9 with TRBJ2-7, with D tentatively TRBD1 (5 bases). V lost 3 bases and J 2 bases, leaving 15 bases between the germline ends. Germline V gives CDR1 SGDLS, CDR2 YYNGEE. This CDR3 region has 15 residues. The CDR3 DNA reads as TGTGCCAGCAGCGAAGCCGACAGCAAAGCCTACGAGCAGTACTTC. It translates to CASSEADSKAYEQYF. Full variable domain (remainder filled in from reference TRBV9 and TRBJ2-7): DSGVTQTPKHLITATGQRVTLRCSPRSGDLSVYWYQQSLDQGLQFLIQYYNGEERAKGNILERFSAQQFPDLHSELNLSSLELGDSALYFCASSEADSKAYEQYFGPGTRLTVT.

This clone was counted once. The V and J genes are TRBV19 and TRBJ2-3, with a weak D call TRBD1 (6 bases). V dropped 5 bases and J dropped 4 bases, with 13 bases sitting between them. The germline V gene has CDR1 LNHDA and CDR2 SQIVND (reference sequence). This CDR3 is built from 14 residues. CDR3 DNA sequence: TGTGCCAGTAGTCTTTTGGGGGCCGCAGATACGCAGTATTTT. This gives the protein CASSLLGAADTQYF.

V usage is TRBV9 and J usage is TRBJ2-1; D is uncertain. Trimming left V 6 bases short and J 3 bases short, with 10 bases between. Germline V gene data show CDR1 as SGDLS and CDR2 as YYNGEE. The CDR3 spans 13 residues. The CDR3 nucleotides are TGTGCCAGCATGGGGAACCTCTACAATGAGCAGTTCTTC. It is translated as CASMGNLYNEQFF.

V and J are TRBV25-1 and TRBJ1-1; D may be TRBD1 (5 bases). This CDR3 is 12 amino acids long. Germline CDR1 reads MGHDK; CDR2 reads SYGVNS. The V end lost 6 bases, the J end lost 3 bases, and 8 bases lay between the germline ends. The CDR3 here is CASRGPYTEAFF. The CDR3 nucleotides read TGTGCCAGCAGGGGACCCTACACTGAAGCTTTCTTT. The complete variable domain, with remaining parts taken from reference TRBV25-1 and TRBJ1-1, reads EADIYQTPRYLVIGTGKKITLECSQTMGHDKMYWYQQDPGMELHLIHYSYGVNSTEKGDLSSESTVSRIRTEHFPLTLESARPSHTSQYLCASRGPYTEAFFGQGTRLTVV.

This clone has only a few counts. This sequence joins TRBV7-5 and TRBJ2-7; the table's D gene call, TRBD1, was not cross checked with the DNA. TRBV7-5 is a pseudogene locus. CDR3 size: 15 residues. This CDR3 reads CASSHAGTGSYEQYF. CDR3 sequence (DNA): TGTGCCAGCAGCCACGCCGGGACAGGATCCTACGAGCAGTACTTC.

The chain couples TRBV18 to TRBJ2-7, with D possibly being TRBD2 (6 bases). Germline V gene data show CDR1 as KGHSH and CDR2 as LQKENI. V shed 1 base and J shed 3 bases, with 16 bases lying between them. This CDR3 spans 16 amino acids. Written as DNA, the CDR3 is TGTGCCAGCTCACCACACAAAGGACCGGAGGGCTACGAGCAGTACTTC. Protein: CASSPHKGPEGYEQYF.

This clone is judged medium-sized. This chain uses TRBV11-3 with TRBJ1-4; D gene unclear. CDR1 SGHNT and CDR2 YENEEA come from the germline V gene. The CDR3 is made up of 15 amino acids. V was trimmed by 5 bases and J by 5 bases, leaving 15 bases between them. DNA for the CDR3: TGTGCCAGCAGCCTCGACCATTACGGGAATGAAAAACTGTTTTTT. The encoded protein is CASSLDHYGNEKLFF.

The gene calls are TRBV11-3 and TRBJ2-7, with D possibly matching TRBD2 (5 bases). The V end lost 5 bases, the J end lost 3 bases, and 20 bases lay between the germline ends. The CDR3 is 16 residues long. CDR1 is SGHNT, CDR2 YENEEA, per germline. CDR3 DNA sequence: TGTGCCAGCAGCCGAGGAGGCAGCGACCCACTCTACGAGCAGTACTTC. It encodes CASSRGGSDPLYEQYF.

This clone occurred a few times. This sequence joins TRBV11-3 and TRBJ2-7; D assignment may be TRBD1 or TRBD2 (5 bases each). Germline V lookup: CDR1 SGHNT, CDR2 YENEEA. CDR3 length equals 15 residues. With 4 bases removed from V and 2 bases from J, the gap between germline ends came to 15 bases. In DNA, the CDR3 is TGTGCCAGCAGCTCCTCGGGGCGGTTGGCCTACGAGCAGTACTTC. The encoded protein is CASSSSGRLAYEQYF.

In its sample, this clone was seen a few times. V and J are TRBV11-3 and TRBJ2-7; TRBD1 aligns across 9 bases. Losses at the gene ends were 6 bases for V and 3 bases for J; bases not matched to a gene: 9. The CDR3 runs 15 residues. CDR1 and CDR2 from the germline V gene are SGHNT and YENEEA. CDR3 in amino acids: CASRTGTGPVYEQYF. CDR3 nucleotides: TGTGCCAGCAGAACCGGGACAGGGCCTGTCTACGAGCAGTACTTC.

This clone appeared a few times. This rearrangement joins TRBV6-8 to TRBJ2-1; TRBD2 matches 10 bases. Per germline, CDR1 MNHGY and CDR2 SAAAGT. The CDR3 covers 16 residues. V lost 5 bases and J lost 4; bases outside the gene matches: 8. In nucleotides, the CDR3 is TGTGCCAGCAGTAGCCTGGGGACTAGCGATTACAATGAGCAGTTCTTC. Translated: CASSSLGTSDYNEQFF.

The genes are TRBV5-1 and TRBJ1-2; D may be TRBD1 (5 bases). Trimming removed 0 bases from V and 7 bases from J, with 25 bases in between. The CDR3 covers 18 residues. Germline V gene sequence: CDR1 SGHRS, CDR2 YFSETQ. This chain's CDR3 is CASSLEPGRQSPQGGYTF. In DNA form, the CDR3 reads TGCGCCAGCAGCTTGGAACCGGGACGACAGTCCCCCCAAGGTGGCTACACCTTC.

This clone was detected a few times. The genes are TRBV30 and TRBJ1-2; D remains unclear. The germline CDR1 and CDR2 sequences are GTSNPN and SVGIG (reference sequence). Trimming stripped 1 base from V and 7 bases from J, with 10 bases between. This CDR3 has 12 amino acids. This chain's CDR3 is CAWSETKGGYTF. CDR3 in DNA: TGTGCCTGGAGTGAAACAAAAGGTGGCTACACCTTC.

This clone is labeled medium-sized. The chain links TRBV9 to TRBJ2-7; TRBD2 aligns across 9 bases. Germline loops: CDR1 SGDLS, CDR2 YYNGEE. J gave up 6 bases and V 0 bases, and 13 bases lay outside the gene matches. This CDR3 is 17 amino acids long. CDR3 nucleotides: TGTGCCAGCAGCGTAGCCCACCAAGCGGGAGGATGGGGCGAGCAGTACTTC. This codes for CASSVAHQAGGWGEQYF.

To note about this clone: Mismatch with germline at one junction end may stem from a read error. CDR3 sequence reads: CAISSDRGDYGYTF. Here the CDR3 DNA reads TGTGCCATCAGTTCCGACAGGGGGGACTATGGCTACACCTTC. V usage is TRBV6-8 and J usage is TRBJ1-2, with TRBD1 identical over 9 bases. The CDR3 contains 14 residues. The germline CDR1 and CDR2 sequences are MNHGY and SAAAGT.

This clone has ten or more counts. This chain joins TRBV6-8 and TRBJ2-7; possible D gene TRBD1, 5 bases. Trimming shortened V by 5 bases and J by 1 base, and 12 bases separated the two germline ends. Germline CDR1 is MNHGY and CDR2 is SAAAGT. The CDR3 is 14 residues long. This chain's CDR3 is CASSRAQGSYEQYF. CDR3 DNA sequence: TGTGCCAGCAGTCGAGCCCAGGGTTCCTACGAGCAGTACTTC.

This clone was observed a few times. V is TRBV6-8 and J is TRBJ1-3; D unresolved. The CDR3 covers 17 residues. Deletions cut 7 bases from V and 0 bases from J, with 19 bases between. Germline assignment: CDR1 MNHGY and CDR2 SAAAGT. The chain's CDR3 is CASIYASVGGSGNTIYF. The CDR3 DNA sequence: TGTGCCAGCATCTACGCATCGGTGGGCGGCTCTGGAAACACCATATATTTT.

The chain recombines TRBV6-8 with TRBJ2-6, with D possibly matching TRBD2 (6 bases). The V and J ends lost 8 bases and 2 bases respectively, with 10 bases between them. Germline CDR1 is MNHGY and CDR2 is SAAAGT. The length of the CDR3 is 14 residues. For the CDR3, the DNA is TGTGCCAGCGGGGGAGGAACTGGGGCCAACGTCCTGACTTTC. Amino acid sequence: CASGGGTGANVLTF.

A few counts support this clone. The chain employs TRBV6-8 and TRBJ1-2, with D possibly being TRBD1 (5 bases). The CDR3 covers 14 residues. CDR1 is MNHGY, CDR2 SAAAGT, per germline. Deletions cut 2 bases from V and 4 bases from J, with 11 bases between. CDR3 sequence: CASSYGAGGYGYTF. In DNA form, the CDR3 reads TGTGCCAGCAGTTACGGGGCGGGCGGCTATGGCTACACCTTC.

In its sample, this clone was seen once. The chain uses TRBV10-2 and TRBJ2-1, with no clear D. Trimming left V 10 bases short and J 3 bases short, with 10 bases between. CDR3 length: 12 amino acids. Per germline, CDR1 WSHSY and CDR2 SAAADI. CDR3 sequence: CATLKHYNEQFF. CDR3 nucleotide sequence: TGCGCCACCCTGAAACACTACAATGAGCAGTTCTTC.

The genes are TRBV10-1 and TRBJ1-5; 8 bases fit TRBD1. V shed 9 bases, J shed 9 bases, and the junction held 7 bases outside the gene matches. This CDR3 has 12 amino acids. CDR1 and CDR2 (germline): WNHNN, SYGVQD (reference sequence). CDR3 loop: CASSDRAWPQHF. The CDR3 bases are TGCGCCAGTTCGGACAGGGCCTGGCCCCAGCATTTT.

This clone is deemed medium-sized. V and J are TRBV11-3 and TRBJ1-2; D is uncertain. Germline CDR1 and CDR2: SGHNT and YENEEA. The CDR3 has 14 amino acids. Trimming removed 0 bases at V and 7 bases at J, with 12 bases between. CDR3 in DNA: TGTGCCAGCAGCTTAGAAGCGGGGATTGGTGGCTACACCTTC. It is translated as CASSLEAGIGGYTF.

As DNA, the CDR3 is TGTGCCACCAGGACTTCCCGAGGGAGCTCCTACAATGAGCAGTTCTTC. Its translation is CATRTSRGSSYNEQFF. The chain couples TRBV19 to TRBJ2-1; D may be TRBD2 (5 bases). Germline CDR1 LNHDA, CDR2 SQIVND (reference sequence). V gave up 10 bases and J gave up 0 bases, with 19 bases separating them. This CDR3 spans 16 amino acids.

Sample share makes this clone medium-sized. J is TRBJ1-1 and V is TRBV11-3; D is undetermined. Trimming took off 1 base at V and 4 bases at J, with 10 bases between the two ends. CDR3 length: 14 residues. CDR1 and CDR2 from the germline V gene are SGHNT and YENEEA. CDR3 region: CASSLGGGSTEAFF. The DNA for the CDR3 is TGTGCCAGCAGCTTAGGCGGAGGGAGCACTGAAGCTTTCTTT.

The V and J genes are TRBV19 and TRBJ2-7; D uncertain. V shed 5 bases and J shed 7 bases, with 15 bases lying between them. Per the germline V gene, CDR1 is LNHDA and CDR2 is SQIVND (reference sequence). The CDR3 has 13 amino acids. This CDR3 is CASSRGAKREQYF. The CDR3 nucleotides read TGTGCCAGTAGTCGTGGAGCTAAGAGGGAGCAGTACTTC.